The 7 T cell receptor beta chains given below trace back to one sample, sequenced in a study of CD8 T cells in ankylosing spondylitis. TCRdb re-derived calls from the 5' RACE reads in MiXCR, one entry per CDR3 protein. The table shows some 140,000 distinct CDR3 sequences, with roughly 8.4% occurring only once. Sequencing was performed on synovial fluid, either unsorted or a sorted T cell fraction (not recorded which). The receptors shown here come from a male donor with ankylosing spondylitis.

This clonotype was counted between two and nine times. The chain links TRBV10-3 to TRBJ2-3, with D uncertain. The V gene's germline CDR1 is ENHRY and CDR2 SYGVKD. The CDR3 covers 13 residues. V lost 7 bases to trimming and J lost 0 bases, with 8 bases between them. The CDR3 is CAITEDSTDTQYF. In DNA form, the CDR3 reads TGTGCCATCACCGAGGACAGCACAGATACGCAGTATTTT.

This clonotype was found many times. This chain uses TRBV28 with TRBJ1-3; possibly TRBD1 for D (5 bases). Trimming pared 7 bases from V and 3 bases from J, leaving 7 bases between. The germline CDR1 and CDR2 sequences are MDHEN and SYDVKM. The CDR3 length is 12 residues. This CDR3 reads CASKGNGNTIYF. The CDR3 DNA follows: TGTGCCAGCAAGGGGAATGGAAACACCATATATTTT.

CDR3 residues: CATSRDREAFLSYNEQFF. CDR3 sequence (DNA): TGTGCCACCAGCAGAGATCGGGAGGCCTTCCTCTCCTACAATGAGCAGTTCTTC. The chain couples TRBV15 to TRBJ2-1; TRBD2 matches at 7 bases. The CDR3 has 18 amino acids. The V gene end was trimmed by 0 bases and the J gene end by 0 bases; junction bases not matched to a gene: 8. Germline CDR1 LNHNV, CDR2 YYDKDF (reference sequence).

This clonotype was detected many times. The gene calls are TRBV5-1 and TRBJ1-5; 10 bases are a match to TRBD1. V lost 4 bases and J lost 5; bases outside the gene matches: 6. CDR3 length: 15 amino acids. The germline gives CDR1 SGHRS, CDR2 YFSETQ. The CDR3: CASSRSGTGDQPQHF. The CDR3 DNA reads TGCGCCAGCAGCCGTTCCGGGACAGGGGATCAGCCCCAGCATTTT.

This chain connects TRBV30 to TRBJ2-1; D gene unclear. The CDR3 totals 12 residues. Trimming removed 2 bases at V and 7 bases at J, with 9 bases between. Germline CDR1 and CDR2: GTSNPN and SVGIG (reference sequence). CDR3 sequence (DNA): TGTGCCTGGAGTAGGCCATTAAATGAGCAGTTCTTC. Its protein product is CAWSRPLNEQFF.

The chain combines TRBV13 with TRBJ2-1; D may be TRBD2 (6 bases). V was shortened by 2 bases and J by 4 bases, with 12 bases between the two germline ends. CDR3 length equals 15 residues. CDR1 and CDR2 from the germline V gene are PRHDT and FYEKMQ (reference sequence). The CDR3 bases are TGTGCCAGCAGCTTAATAGCGGTTCCTTACAATGAGCAGTTCTTC. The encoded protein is CASSLIAVPYNEQFF.

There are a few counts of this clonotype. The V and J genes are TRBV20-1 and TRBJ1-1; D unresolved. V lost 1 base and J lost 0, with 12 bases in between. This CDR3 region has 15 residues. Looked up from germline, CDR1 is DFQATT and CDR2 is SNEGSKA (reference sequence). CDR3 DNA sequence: TGCAGTGCTAGAGGACGAAAGAGACTGAACACTGAAGCTTTCTTT. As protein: CSARGRKRLNTEAFF.